A single sample is the source of the 28 T cell receptor beta chains below, sequenced in a study of shared clonotypes between healthy human individuals. Profiling relied on immunoSEQ multiplex PCR, and the TCRdb table lists in-frame clones only, not all of them. The sample carries some 1,100,000 clones, 75% to 80% recorded once. Sequencing used memory CD4+ T cells from PBMCs. Subset specified: CD45RA-negative fraction. Receptor source: a man between 18 and 29 years old in good health. Some clones in this sample may be carry-over from other donors' samples.

The V gene is TRBV10-2, the J gene TRBJ2-3; maybe TRBD1 (5 bases). Germline CDR1 reads WSHSY; CDR2 reads SAAADI. There are 14 residues in the CDR3. V was shortened by 6 bases and J by 1 base, with 11 bases between the two germline ends. CDR3 region: CASRQGLGTDTQYF. In DNA form, the CDR3 reads TGCGCCAGCAGGCAGGGCCTCGGCACAGATACGCAGTATTTT.

In this sample, this clone turned up a few times. The V gene is TRBV5-1, the J gene TRBJ1-2; TRBD1 might be the D (5 bases). The CDR3 length is 17 residues. Germline V lookup: CDR1 SGHRS, CDR2 YFSETQ. Trimming stripped 0 bases from V and 5 bases from J, with 20 bases between. CDR3 protein: CASSLGDGSPHPYGYTF. In DNA, the CDR3 is TGCGCCAGCAGCTTGGGGGACGGATCACCTCACCCTTATGGCTACACCTTC.

The CDR3 region is CASSQPRTGSSGELFF. The CDR3 DNA follows: TGTGCCAGCAGCCAACCTAGGACAGGGTCGAGCGGGGAGCTGTTTTTT. V gene TRBV4-2 combines with J gene TRBJ2-2; TRBD1 matches 8 bases. This CDR3 spans 16 amino acids. The ends lost 2 bases at V and 7 bases at J; junction bases unmatched: 9. The V gene's germline CDR1 is LGHNA and CDR2 YNFKEQ.

V gene TRBV5-4 combines with J gene TRBJ2-5, with TRBD2 as a possible D gene (5 bases). CDR1 SGHNT and CDR2 YYREEE come from the germline V gene (reference sequence). The CDR3 runs to 15 residues. Trimming took 4 bases from V and 1 from J, leaving 14 bases between them. The chain's CDR3 is CASSSSSGPQETQYF. DNA for the CDR3: TGTGCCAGCAGCAGTAGCAGCGGTCCCCAAGAGACCCAGTACTTC.

This clone has at least ten counts. V is TRBV7-7 and J is TRBJ1-3, with D possibly being TRBD1 (6 bases). Germline V gene data show CDR1 as SSHAT and CDR2 as FNYEAQ (reference sequence). The CDR3 spans 16 residues. The V gene lost 1 base and the J gene lost 3 bases, with 13 bases spanning the gap. The CDR3: CASSLEVRGVGNTIYF. As DNA, the CDR3 is TGTGCCAGCAGCTTAGAGGTGAGGGGGGTTGGAAACACCATATATTTT.

The rearrangement joins TRBV30 to TRBJ1-4; the D gene is possibly TRBD1 (5 bases). Germline assignment: CDR1 GTSNPN and CDR2 SVGIG (reference sequence). V lost 0 bases and J 8 bases, leaving 10 bases between the germline ends. The CDR3 extends over 13 amino acids. DNA of the CDR3: TGTGCCTGGAGTGTAAACTGGGGGGAAAAACTGTTTTTT. It translates to CAWSVNWGEKLFF.

The rearrangement joins TRBV11-2 to TRBJ2-3; perhaps TRBD1 as D (5 bases). The germline V and J ends were trimmed by 9 bases and 2 bases, with 9 bases remaining between them. This CDR3 has 12 residues. The V gene's germline CDR1 is SGHAT and CDR2 FQNNGV. The CDR3 protein is CASSGSTDTQYF. Written as DNA, the CDR3 is TGTGCCAGTTCAGGGTCCACAGATACGCAGTATTTT.

The V call is TRBV5-1, the J call TRBJ2-5, with 7 positions matching TRBD2. Per the germline V gene, CDR1 is SGHRS and CDR2 is YFSETQ. The CDR3 runs to 14 residues. V shed 1 base, J shed 5 bases, and the junction held 5 bases outside the gene matches. This CDR3 reads CASSLSSGGETQYF. Written as DNA, the CDR3 is TGCGCCAGCAGCTTGTCTAGCGGTGGGGAGACCCAGTACTTC.

J is TRBJ2-7 and V is TRBV10-1, with TRBD2 as a possible D gene (6 bases). The CDR3 sequence is 14 residues long. Trimming removed 6 bases at V and 3 bases at J, with 15 bases between. Germline loops: CDR1 WNHNN, CDR2 SYGVQD (reference sequence). This CDR3 reads CASSAGTGIYEQYF. The CDR3 DNA reads TGCGCCAGCAGCGCCGGGACTGGGATCTACGAGCAGTACTTC.

Comments on this clone: One base separates it from a far larger clone, so it is likely a read error. CDR3 in DNA: TGTGCCTGGAGTGTTGACAGTAACTATAGCTACACCTTC. As protein: CAWSVDSNYSYTF. The chain couples TRBV30 to TRBJ1-2; TRBD1 might be the D (5 bases). This CDR3 is 13 amino acids long. Germline values: CDR1 GTSNPN, CDR2 SVGIG (reference sequence).

The J gene is TRBJ2-5, the V gene TRBV2; 10 nucleotides align to TRBD1. J was trimmed by 5 bases and V by 3 bases; bases with no gene match: 3. The CDR3 loop spans 14 amino acids. Germline CDR1 is SNHLY and CDR2 is FYNNEI. CDR3 nucleotides: TGTGCCAGCAGTGAGGGGACAGGGGCGGAGACCCAGTACTTC. Residues: CASSEGTGAETQYF.

The CDR3 DNA follows: TGTGCCATCTGGGCAGGGCAAAACGGGAATGAGCAGTTCTTC. Residues: CAIWAGQNGNEQFF. The chain has TRBV10-3 and TRBJ2-1; maybe TRBD1 (5 bases). With 8 bases removed from V and 7 bases from J, the gap between germline ends came to 18 bases. Looked up from germline, CDR1 is ENHRY and CDR2 is SYGVKD. CDR3 length: 14 amino acids.

The gene calls are TRBV21-1 and TRBJ2-3; TRBD1, as called in the table, went unchecked against the DNA. TRBV21-1 is reported as a pseudogene. There are 14 residues in the CDR3. The CDR3 DNA reads as TGTGCCAGCAGCAAAGGAGACAGGGGAAATACGCAGTATTTT. Protein: CASSKGDRGNTQYF.

As for this clone: A much larger clone differs from this one at a single base, so this may be a read error. Other DNA variants within this sample encode the same CDR3. The chain carries TRBV7-8 and TRBJ2-5; the match to TRBD2 covers 11 bases. The CDR3 totals 15 residues. Germline-derived CDR1 and CDR2 are SGHVS and FQNEAQ. With 3 bases clipped from V and 2 bases from J, the junction kept 2 bases outside the gene matches. The CDR3 protein is CASSLGLAVQETQYF. CDR3 bases: TGTGCCAGCAGCTTGGGACTAGCGGTACAAGAGACCCAGTACTTC.

V and J are TRBV5-6 and TRBJ2-1; unclear D gene. The V gene's germline CDR1 is SGHDT and CDR2 YYEEEE. Trimming left V 9 bases short and J 4 bases short, with 11 bases between. The CDR3 is made up of 12 amino acids. CDR3 protein: CATTDGYNEQFF. The CDR3 nucleotides read TGTGCCACCACGGACGGGTACAATGAGCAGTTCTTC.

The chain couples TRBV5-1 to TRBJ2-7, with D possibly being TRBD2 (5 bases). The germline V gene has CDR1 SGHRS and CDR2 YFSETQ. CDR3 length: 15 residues. V lost 2 bases and J lost 2, with 14 bases in between. Here the CDR3 reads CASSLGSVEAYEQYF. CDR3 bases: TGCGCCAGCAGCTTAGGGAGCGTTGAGGCCTACGAGCAGTACTTC.

CDR3 sequence reads: CASSLLTSGRRPHEQYF. The CDR3 DNA follows: TGTGCCAGCAGCTTACTCACTAGCGGGAGGAGGCCCCACGAGCAGTACTTC. This chain joins TRBV7-9 and TRBJ2-7; 12 bases line up with TRBD2. Germline CDR1 SEHNR, CDR2 FQNEAQ (reference sequence). V gave up 2 bases and J gave up 5 bases; unmatched junction bases: 10. The CDR3 sequence is 17 residues long.

As concerns this clone: This sample includes further DNA sequences coding for the same CDR3. The chain uses TRBV5-1 and TRBJ2-1; D remains ambiguous. The germline V gene has CDR1 SGHRS and CDR2 YFSETQ. This CDR3 has 13 amino acids. The germline V and J ends were trimmed by 0 bases and 5 bases, with 6 bases remaining between them. This chain's CDR3 is CASSLVVDNEQFF. CDR3 DNA sequence: TGCGCCAGCAGCTTGGTAGTGGACAATGAGCAGTTCTTC. The whole variable domain, filled in from reference TRBV5-1 and TRBJ2-1, reads KAGVTQTPRYLIKTRGQQVTLSCSPISGHRSVSWYQQTPGQGLQFLFEYFSETQRNKGNFPGRFSGRQFSNSRSEMNVSTLELGDSALYLCASSLVVDNEQFFGPGTRLTVL.

The V and J genes are TRBV18 and TRBJ2-1; D is possibly TRBD2 (6 bases). Trimming stripped 7 bases from V and 6 bases from J, with 19 bases between. The germline gives CDR1 KGHSH, CDR2 LQKENI. The CDR3 has 15 amino acids. CDR3 loop: CASFQSGLGGNEQFF. The DNA for the CDR3 is TGTGCCAGCTTCCAGTCGGGACTGGGGGGCAATGAGCAGTTCTTC.

Many counts were recorded for this clone. This rearrangement joins TRBV11-2 to TRBJ2-5, with D maybe TRBD2 (5 bases). The CDR3 is made up of 13 amino acids. Trimming removed 5 bases at V and 5 bases at J, with 12 bases between. Germline CDR1 is SGHAT and CDR2 is FQNNGV. The chain's CDR3 is CASSPGSGETQYF. The CDR3 bases are TGTGCCAGCAGCCCGGGGTCGGGGGAGACCCAGTACTTC.

The CDR3 spells CAIDRGSGYEQYF. As DNA, the CDR3 is TGTGCCATTGACAGGGGATCGGGCTACGAGCAGTACTTC. The genes are TRBV6-1 and TRBJ2-7; 8 nucleotides agree with TRBD1. Germline loops: CDR1 MNHNS, CDR2 SASEGT. This CDR3 has 13 amino acids. The J segment lost 3 bases and the V segment lost 10 bases, leaving 8 bases of the junction unmatched.

The chain joins TRBV11-2 to TRBJ2-1; D unresolved. CDR1 SGHAT and CDR2 FQNNGV come from the germline V gene. The CDR3 extends over 12 amino acids. Between the trimmed V and J ends, which lost 2 bases and 7 bases, there was a span of 6 bases. This chain's CDR3 is CASSLRSNEQFF. As DNA, the CDR3 is TGTGCCAGCAGCTTAAGGTCTAATGAGCAGTTCTTC.

The chain couples TRBV30 to TRBJ1-6; 9 bases agree with TRBD1. Germline V lookup: CDR1 GTSNPN, CDR2 SVGIG (reference sequence). V lost 1 base, J lost 7 bases, and 11 bases stayed unmatched. The CDR3 sequence is 17 residues long. As DNA, the CDR3 is TGTGCCTGGAGTGCTAAGGGACAGGGATTTTGGAATTCACCCCTCCACTTT. This encodes CAWSAKGQGFWNSPLHF. Full variable domain (rest looked up from reference TRBV30 and TRBJ1-6): SQTIHQWPATLVQPVGSPLSLECTVEGTSNPNLYWYRQAAGRGLQLLFYSVGIGQISSEVPQNLSASRPQDRQFILSSKKLLLSDSGFYLCAWSAKGQGFWNSPLHFGNGTRLTVT.

The rearrangement joins TRBV6-1 to TRBJ2-7; weak D call: TRBD2 (5 bases). V was pared by 4 bases and J by 6 bases, with 19 bases between. The length of the CDR3 is 15 residues. Per germline, CDR1 MNHNS and CDR2 SASEGT. This CDR3 is CASSAWAYGVIEQYF. CDR3 DNA sequence: TGTGCCAGCAGTGCGTGGGCCTACGGGGTTATCGAGCAGTACTTC.

The chain uses TRBV5-1 and TRBJ2-3, with a tentative D call TRBD2 (6 bases). Deletions cut 5 bases from V and 5 bases from J, with 15 bases between. The CDR3 length is 14 residues. Germline lookup yields CDR1 SGHRS and CDR2 YFSETQ. This CDR3 is CASRSGIGRDTQYF. CDR3 nucleotides: TGCGCCAGCAGGTCCGGGATCGGGAGAGATACGCAGTATTTT.

This chain connects TRBV7-8 to TRBJ2-5; D uncertain. Trimming shortened V by 1 base and J by 3 bases, and 9 bases separated the two germline ends. The CDR3 has 14 residues. Germline CDR1 SGHVS, CDR2 FQNEAQ. The CDR3 nucleotides are TGTGCCAGCAGCTTAGAGCCAGTGAAAGAGACCCAGTACTTC. As protein: CASSLEPVKETQYF.

The chain joins TRBV28 to TRBJ2-1, with TRBD2 identical over 7 bases. Germline CDR1 MDHEN, CDR2 SYDVKM. The CDR3 is 14 residues long. Losses at the gene ends were 5 bases for V and 14 bases for J; bases not matched to a gene: 15. CDR3 coding DNA: TGTGCCAGCAGTCCCGGGGGGTCTCGCCCGACAAAGTTCTTC. As protein: CASSPGGSRPTKFF.

The V call is TRBV7-2, the J call TRBJ2-7, with D perhaps being TRBD1 or TRBD2 (5 bases each). The CDR3 consists of 15 residues. Looked up from germline, CDR1 is SGHTA and CDR2 is FQGNSA. Trimming cost V 4 bases and J 1 base, with 14 bases left between them. The CDR3 protein is CASSSWGMGSYEQYF. Here the CDR3 DNA reads TGTGCCAGCAGCTCCTGGGGGATGGGATCCTACGAGCAGTACTTC.